This T cell receptor beta chain was found in a study of T cells in Graves' hyperthyroidism and ophthalmopathy. TCR beta CDR3 sequences were amplified from RNA transcripts. First-round RT-PCR of the TCR CDR3 relied on the HTBI primer set. One entry per CDR3 protein, called by TCRdb with MiXCR from the multiplex PCR reads. Here the sample spans nearly 600,000 distinct CDR3 sequences, 11% to 15% being singletons. The PBMCs had their origin in roughly 10 ml of fresh peripheral blood. Germline assignment: CDR1 SGDLS and CDR2 YYNGEE. The CDR3 has 16 residues. The V end lost 0 bases, the J end lost 6 bases, and 17 bases lay between the germline ends.

Sequenced: blood. The chain carries TRBV9 and TRBJ2-3, with a weak D call TRBD1 (7 bases). The TCR originated in a woman aged 18-35 years with Graves' ophthalmopathy. In DNA, the CDR3 is TGTGCCAGCAGCGTAGGTGGCGGAGGGGGCGCGGATACGCAGTATTTT. It yields the protein CASSVGGGGGADTQYF.